Each of the 3 T cell receptor beta chains below was sequenced from the same sample in a study of blood T cell repertoires in COVID-19. Assay: immunoSEQ multiplex PCR; the TCRdb copy retains only in-frame clones and omits some. Of 200,000 or so clones listed, nearly 90% are singletons. Sequencing was performed on PBMCs or T cells enriched from blood (not recorded which). These receptors came from a woman aged 40 to 50 with acute COVID-19.

The chain employs TRBV5-4 and TRBJ2-1; 8 nucleotides align to TRBD1. Germline-derived CDR1 and CDR2 are SGHNT and YYREEE (reference sequence). The V gene end was trimmed by 0 bases and the J gene end by 10 bases; junction bases not matched to a gene: 3. CDR3 size: 13 residues. The CDR3 loop reads CASSLGSGGEQFF. CDR3 sequence (DNA): TGTGCCAGCAGCTTGGGCTCAGGGGGCGAGCAGTTCTTC. Variable domain in full (rest from reference TRBV5-4 and TRBJ2-1): ETGVTQSPTHLIKTRGQQVTLRCSSQSGHNTVSWYQQALGQGPQFIFQYYREEENGRGNFPPRFSGLQFPNYSSELNVNALELDDSALYLCASSLGSGGEQFFGPGTRLTVL.

The V call is TRBV4-1, the J call TRBJ1-5; tentative D call: TRBD1 (5 bases). The CDR3 covers 13 residues. Germline CDR1 MGHRA, CDR2 YSYEKL. With 1 base removed from V and 5 bases from J, the gap between germline ends came to 6 bases. The CDR3, as DNA: TGCGCCAGCAGCCAAGGGGGGGATCAGCCCCAGCATTTT. It yields the protein CASSQGGDQPQHF.

The chain recombines TRBV6-4 with TRBJ2-5, with 12 bases that match TRBD2. The germline V gene encodes CDR1 MRHNA and CDR2 SNTAGT. Trimming removed 8 bases from V and 3 bases from J; junction bases left unmatched: 10. This CDR3 is built from 16 residues. The CDR3 DNA reads as TGTGCCAGCGGTCCAGGACTAGCGGGATCCAAAGAGACCCAGTACTTC. It is translated as CASGPGLAGSKETQYF.